These T cell receptor beta chains were read from a single sample in a study of beta chain features in type 1 diabetes. TCRdb's table, derived via immunoSEQ multiplex PCR, lists solely in-frame clones and lacks some. This sample yields about 130,000 clones, of which nearly 9.5% are seen a single time; 0.6% to 0.8% belongs to the top ten. Sequencing was performed on central memory CD4+ T cells from blood. The receptor source for this set is a young man in good health. The CDR3 runs from the conserved cysteine through the conserved F or W. D genes are given only for firm matches. Expanded clones are given a class, and other clones once, few, many or no size at all.

v_gene,abundance,j_gene,d_gene,CDR3aa,CDR3nt
TRBV29-1,-,TRBJ1-1,-,CSVQGGANTEAFF,TGCAGCGTCCAGGGAGGGGCGAACACTGAAGCTTTCTTT
TRBV11-2,-,TRBJ2-3,-,CASSFSRTDTQYF,TGTGCCAGCAGCTTTAGTCGCACAGATACGCAGTATTTT
TRBV2,few,TRBJ1-2,TRBD1,CASTLETGSGGYTF,TGTGCCAGCACTCTGGAGACAGGGAGCGGTGGCTACACCTTC
TRBV30,few,TRBJ2-2,-,CAWSVSGWGTGELFF,TGTGCCTGGAGTGTATCAGGGTGGGGCACCGGGGAGCTGTTTTTT
TRBV5-5,few,TRBJ2-5,-,CASTPGSRGQETQYF,TGTGCCAGCACCCCAGGGTCCCGAGGACAAGAGACCCAGTACTTC
TRBV19,few,TRBJ2-4,TRBD1,CASSRDRGRQNIQYF,TGTGCCAGTAGTCGGGACAGGGGGCGGCAAAACATTCAGTACTTC
TRBV18,many,TRBJ2-7,TRBD1,CASSYGQGWYEQYF,TGTGCCAGCTCATACGGACAGGGTTGGTACGAGCAGTACTTC
TRBV11-2,-,TRBJ2-1,TRBD2,CASSFTSGGMAEQFF,TGTGCCAGCAGCTTCACTAGCGGGGGGATGGCTGAGCAGTTCTTC
TRBV7-7,few,TRBJ2-5,TRBD1,CASSSGQGKETQYF,TGTGCCAGCAGCTCAGGACAGGGGAAAGAGACCCAGTACTTC
TRBV28,-,TRBJ2-7,-,CASSLGGGAYEQYF,TGTGCCAGCAGTTTAGGCGGCGGGGCCTACGAGCAGTACTTC
TRBV7-2,-,TRBJ1-2,-,CASSLGRQDHGYTF,TGTGCCAGCAGCTTAGGAAGACAGGATCATGGCTACACCTTC
TRBV7-3,few,TRBJ2-1,TRBD2,CASSLTAGGRWRDNEQFF,TGTGCCAGCAGCTTAACAGCGGGGGGGCGGTGGAGAGACAATGAGCAGTTCTTC
TRBV12-5,few,TRBJ2-5,-,CASASEAQETQYF,TGTGCTAGTGCCAGCGAGGCCCAAGAGACCCAGTACTTC
TRBV4-1,-,TRBJ1-5,TRBD1,CASKPRAGGGQPQHF,TGCGCCAGCAAACCTAGGGCAGGGGGCGGGCAGCCCCAGCATTTT
TRBV7-2,many,TRBJ2-5,-,CASSQGRGGETQYF,TGTGCCAGCAGCCAAGGAAGGGGAGGAGAGACCCAGTACTTC
TRBV5-4,few,TRBJ1-2,TRBD1,CASSLDRGHGYTF,TGTGCCAGCAGCTTAGACAGGGGACATGGCTACACCTTC
TRBV4-3,-,TRBJ2-5,-,CASSQQRGSQETQYF,TGCGCCAGCAGCCAACAAAGGGGCAGCCAAGAGACCCAGTACTTC
TRBV11-2,-,TRBJ2-1,-,CASSLGTNNEQFF,TGTGCCAGCAGCCTGGGGACAAACAATGAGCAGTTCTTC
TRBV4-3,few,TRBJ2-2,TRBD2,CASSQGGGAAGELFF,TGCGCCAGCAGCCAAGGCGGGGGGGCGGCCGGGGAGCTGTTTTTT
TRBV11-2,few,TRBJ1-1,-,CASSFHEGAFF,TGTGCCAGCAGCTTCCATGAGGGAGCTTTCTTT
TRBV5-1,few,TRBJ1-5,-,CASSTTRHNQPQHF,TGCGCCAGCAGCACCACGCGCCACAATCAGCCCCAGCATTTT
TRBV4-3,few,TRBJ2-5,-,CASSQEPQGLQETQYF,TGCGCCAGCAGCCAAGAACCCCAGGGCCTACAAGAGACCCAGTACTTC
TRBV2,few,TRBJ2-1,TRBD2,CASRGGRGWDEQFF,TGTGCCAGCAGGGGAGGGCGCGGGTGGGATGAGCAGTTCTTC
TRBV7-2,many,TRBJ1-1,-,CASSLRELGAFF,TGTGCCAGCAGCTTAAGGGAGCTAGGAGCTTTCTTT
TRBV2,-,TRBJ2-7,-,CASSATGIEQYF,TGTGCCAGCAGTGCCACAGGGATCGAGCAGTACTTC
TRBV18,few,TRBJ2-7,-,CASSPGNGEQYF,TGTGCCAGCTCACCCGGGAATGGCGAGCAGTACTTC
TRBV30,-,TRBJ1-6,-,CAWSVLTAESPLHF,TGTGCCTGGAGTGTATTGACAGCCGAGTCACCCCTCCACTTT
TRBV5-1,-,TRBJ1-6,TRBD1,CASSLEGQSTSPLHF,TGCGCCAGCAGCTTGGAGGGACAGTCTACTTCACCCCTCCACTTT
TRBV6-6,-,TRBJ2-3,TRBD2,CASFSGGHGTDTQYF,TGTGCCAGCTTTAGCGGGGGACATGGCACAGATACGCAGTATTTT
TRBV21-1,few,TRBJ1-2,-,CASNPEGDGANYGYTF,TGTGCCAGTAACCCAGAGGGGGACGGAGCTAACTATGGCTACACCTTC
TRBV6-5,-,TRBJ2-3,-,CASSPHDSLVGQYF,TGTGCCAGCAGTCCGCACGACTCCCTAGTGGGGCAGTATTTT
TRBV7-6,-,TRBJ2-7,TRBD1,CASSLGTGVTYYEQYF,TGTGCCAGCAGCTTGGGGACAGGGGTAACCTACTACGAGCAGTACTTC
TRBV10-2,many,TRBJ2-7,TRBD2,CAIDSGTSSYEQYF,TGCGCCATCGATAGCGGGACGAGCTCCTACGAGCAGTACTTC
TRBV7-9,-,TRBJ2-2,-,CASSFRVPDTGELFF,TGTGCCAGCAGCTTCCGCGTCCCGGACACCGGGGAGCTGTTTTTT
TRBV4-1,few,TRBJ2-1,-,CASSQARLIPQFF,TGCGCCAGCAGCCAAGCGAGACTTATACCGCAGTTCTTC
TRBV4-2,-,TRBJ1-1,-,CASSQDQRNTEAFF,TGTGCCAGCAGCCAAGATCAGCGGAACACTGAAGCTTTCTTT
TRBV7-2,few,TRBJ1-1,-,CASSLVPLNTEAFF,TGTGCCAGCAGCTTAGTCCCGTTGAACACTGAAGCTTTCTTT
TRBV28,-,TRBJ2-4,-,CASRAPGTGGTAKNIQYF,TGTGCCAGCAGGGCTCCCGGGACGGGCGGGACGGCCAAAAACATTCAGTACTTC
TRBV19,-,TRBJ2-3,TRBD2,CASSMTSGTDTQYF,TGTGCCAGTAGTATGACTAGCGGCACAGATACGCAGTATTTT
TRBV28,-,TRBJ2-7,TRBD2,CASTAGLTIYEQYF,TGTGCCAGCACCGCGGGACTAACGATCTACGAGCAGTACTTC
TRBV7-3,many,TRBJ2-1,-,CASSLGGWNEQFF,TGTGCCAGCAGCTTAGGAGGGTGGAATGAGCAGTTCTTC